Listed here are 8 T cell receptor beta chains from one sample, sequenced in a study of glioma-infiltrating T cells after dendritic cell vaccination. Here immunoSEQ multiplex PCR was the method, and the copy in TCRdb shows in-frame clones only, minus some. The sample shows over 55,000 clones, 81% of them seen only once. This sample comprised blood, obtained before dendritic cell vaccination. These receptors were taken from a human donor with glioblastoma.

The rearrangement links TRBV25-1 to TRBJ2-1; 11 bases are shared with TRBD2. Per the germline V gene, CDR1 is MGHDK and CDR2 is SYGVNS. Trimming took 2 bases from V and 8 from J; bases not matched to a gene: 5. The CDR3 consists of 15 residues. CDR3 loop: CASSEIGLAGHEQFF. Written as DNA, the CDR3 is TGTGCCAGCAGTGAAATTGGACTAGCGGGTCATGAGCAGTTCTTC. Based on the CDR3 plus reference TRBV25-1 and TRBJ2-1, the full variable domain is EADIYQTPRYLVIGTGKKITLECSQTMGHDKMYWYQQDPGMELHLIHYSYGVNSTEKGDLSSESTVSRIRTEHFPLTLESARPSHTSQYLCASSEIGLAGHEQFFGPGTRLTVL.

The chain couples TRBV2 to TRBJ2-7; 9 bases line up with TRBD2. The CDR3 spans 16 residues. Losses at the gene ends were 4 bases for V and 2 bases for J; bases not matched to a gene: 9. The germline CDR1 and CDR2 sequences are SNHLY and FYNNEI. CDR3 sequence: CASSAALAGNPYEQYF. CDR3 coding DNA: TGTGCCAGCAGTGCGGCGCTAGCGGGGAACCCCTACGAGCAGTACTTC.

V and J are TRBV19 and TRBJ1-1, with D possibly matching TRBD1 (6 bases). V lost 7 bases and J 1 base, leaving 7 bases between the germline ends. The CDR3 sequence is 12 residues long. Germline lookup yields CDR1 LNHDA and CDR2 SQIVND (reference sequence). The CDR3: CASTQGNTEAFF. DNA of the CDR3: TGTGCCAGTACACAGGGGAACACTGAAGCTTTCTTT.

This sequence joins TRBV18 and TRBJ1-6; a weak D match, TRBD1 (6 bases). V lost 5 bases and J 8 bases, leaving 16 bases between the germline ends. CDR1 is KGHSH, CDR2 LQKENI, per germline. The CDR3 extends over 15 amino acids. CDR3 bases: TGTGCCAGCTCAGATTACAGGGAGACGGATTCACCCCTCCACTTT. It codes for CASSDYRETDSPLHF.

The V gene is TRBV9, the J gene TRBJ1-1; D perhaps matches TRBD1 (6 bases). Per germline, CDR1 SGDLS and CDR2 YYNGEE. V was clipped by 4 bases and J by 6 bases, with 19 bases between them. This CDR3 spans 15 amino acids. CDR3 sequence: CASSPDSGKTAEAFF. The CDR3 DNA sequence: TGTGCCAGCAGCCCGGACAGCGGAAAGACCGCTGAAGCTTTCTTT. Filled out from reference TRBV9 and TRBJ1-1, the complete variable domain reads DSGVTQTPKHLITATGQRVTLRCSPRSGDLSVYWYQQSLDQGLQFLIQYYNGEERAKGNILERFSAQQFPDLHSELNLSSLELGDSALYFCASSPDSGKTAEAFFGQGTRLTVV.

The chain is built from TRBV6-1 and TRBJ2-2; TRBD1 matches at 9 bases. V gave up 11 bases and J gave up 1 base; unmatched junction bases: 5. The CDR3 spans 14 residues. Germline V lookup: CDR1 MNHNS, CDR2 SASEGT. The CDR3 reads CAVEDRGNTGELFF. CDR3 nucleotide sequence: TGTGCCGTCGAGGACAGGGGGAACACCGGGGAGCTGTTTTTT.

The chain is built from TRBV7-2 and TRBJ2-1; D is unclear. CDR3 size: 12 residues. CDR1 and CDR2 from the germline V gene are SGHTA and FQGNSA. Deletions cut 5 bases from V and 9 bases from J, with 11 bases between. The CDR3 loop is CASSASRFEQFF. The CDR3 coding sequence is TGTGCCAGCAGCGCTTCCAGGTTTGAGCAGTTCTTC.

The CDR3 reads CASRGGIDEQFF. As DNA, the CDR3 is TGTGCCAGCAGGGGAGGAATAGATGAGCAGTTCTTC. This chain uses TRBV2 with TRBJ2-1; possible D gene TRBD2, 6 bases. CDR1 and CDR2 from the germline V gene are SNHLY and FYNNEI. The ends were cut back, 6 bases at V and 8 bases at J, with 11 bases in the middle. This CDR3 comprises 12 residues.